Listed below are T cell receptor beta chains from one sample, sequenced in a study. Via MiXCR, TCRdb re-called the 5' RACE reads, giving one row per CDR3 protein. This sample has 50,000 to 70,000 distinct CDR3 sequences, with roughly 20% found just once. Input material: tumor-infiltrating Tregs sorted from the breast tumor. The receptors were gathered from a female donor with breast cancer. Both conserved end residues are part of each CDR3. Each record gives: V gene, J gene, D gene, clone size, CDR3 protein, CDR3 DNA. A D gene is named only where the DNA matches it firmly. Where a row states a size, it is once, few, many or the class of an expanded clone; other rows omit it.

v_call: TRBV18
j_call: TRBJ1-4
d_call: .
clone_size: few
cdr3_aa: CASTRGINEKLFF
cdr3_nt: TGTGCCAGCACACGTGGAATAAATGAAAAACTGTTTTTT

v_call: TRBV4-2
j_call: TRBJ2-7
d_call: .
clone_size: many
cdr3_aa: CASSQDRFYEQYF
cdr3_nt: TGTGCCAGCAGCCAAGACAGGTTCTACGAGCAGTACTTC

v_call: TRBV5-1
j_call: TRBJ2-5
d_call: TRBD2
clone_size: many
cdr3_aa: CASSQLAGEQTQYF
cdr3_nt: TGCGCCAGCAGCCAACTAGCGGGGGAACAGACCCAGTACTTC

v_call: TRBV4-1
j_call: TRBJ2-1
d_call: .
clone_size: many
cdr3_aa: CASSQVQQSSYNEQFF
cdr3_nt: TGCGCCAGCAGCCAAGTTCAACAGAGCTCCTACAATGAGCAGTTCTTC

v_call: TRBV7-2
j_call: TRBJ1-2
d_call: TRBD1
clone_size: few
cdr3_aa: CASSTGGYGYTF
cdr3_nt: TGTGCCAGCAGTACAGGGGGGTATGGCTACACCTTC

v_call: TRBV20-1
j_call: TRBJ1-1
d_call: .
clone_size: .
cdr3_aa: CSASSYTEAFF
cdr3_nt: TGCAGTGCTAGCAGCTACACTGAAGCTTTCTTT

v_call: TRBV29-1
j_call: TRBJ1-4
d_call: .
clone_size: .
cdr3_aa: CSVAPAWNEKLFF
cdr3_nt: TGCAGCGTTGCGCCAGCTTGGAATGAAAAACTGTTTTTT

v_call: TRBV4-1
j_call: TRBJ2-1
d_call: .
clone_size: .
cdr3_aa: CASSYVARERASRNEQFF
cdr3_nt: TGCGCCAGCAGCTATGTAGCCCGGGAGCGAGCCTCAAGAAATGAGCAGTTCTTC

v_call: TRBV6-5
j_call: TRBJ1-3
d_call: TRBD1
clone_size: medium-sized
cdr3_aa: CASSDRASGNTIYF
cdr3_nt: TGTGCCAGCAGCGACAGGGCCTCTGGAAACACCATATATTTT

v_call: TRBV9
j_call: TRBJ1-1
d_call: .
clone_size: medium-sized
cdr3_aa: CASSVAGDTEAFF
cdr3_nt: TGTGCCAGCAGCGTAGCTGGGGACACTGAAGCTTTCTTT

v_call: TRBV20-1
j_call: TRBJ1-3
d_call: .
clone_size: .
cdr3_aa: CSASPSGNTIYF
cdr3_nt: TGCAGTGCTAGTCCCTCTGGAAACACCATATATTTT

v_call: TRBV12-3/TRBV12-4
j_call: TRBJ2-7
d_call: .
clone_size: .
cdr3_aa: CASSLRGGEQYF
cdr3_nt: TGTGCCAGCAGTTTGAGGGGGGGCGAGCAGTACTTC

v_call: TRBV28
j_call: TRBJ2-3
d_call: .
clone_size: once
cdr3_aa: CASSQKDTDTQYF
cdr3_nt: TGTGCCAGCAGCCAGAAAGACACAGATACGCAGTATTTT

v_call: TRBV5-1
j_call: TRBJ2-5
d_call: TRBD1
clone_size: .
cdr3_aa: CASSSATGGGETQYF
cdr3_nt: TGCGCCAGCAGCTCCGCGACAGGGGGAGGGGAGACCCAGTACTTC

v_call: TRBV4-1
j_call: TRBJ2-7
d_call: .
clone_size: many
cdr3_aa: CASSQDPSRGRNEQYF
cdr3_nt: TGCGCCAGCAGCCAAGACCCCTCGCGGGGTAGGAACGAGCAGTACTTC

v_call: TRBV20-1
j_call: TRBJ1-3
d_call: .
clone_size: few
cdr3_aa: CSASLDNSGNTIYF
cdr3_nt: TGCAGTGCTTCCCTGGACAACTCTGGAAACACCATATATTTT

v_call: TRBV9
j_call: TRBJ2-3
d_call: TRBD2
clone_size: few
cdr3_aa: CASSVASGEDTQYF
cdr3_nt: TGTGCCAGCAGCGTAGCTAGCGGGGAAGATACGCAGTATTTT

v_call: TRBV10-3
j_call: TRBJ2-1
d_call: TRBD1
clone_size: few
cdr3_aa: CAISERKTGGYNEQFF
cdr3_nt: TGTGCCATCAGTGAGCGAAAGACAGGGGGTTACAATGAGCAGTTCTTC

v_call: TRBV20-1
j_call: TRBJ2-1
d_call: TRBD2
clone_size: many
cdr3_aa: CSARPNSGTSGYNEQFF
cdr3_nt: TGCAGTGCTAGACCTAATTCCGGGACTAGCGGCTACAATGAGCAGTTCTTC

v_call: TRBV28
j_call: TRBJ2-6
d_call: TRBD1
clone_size: few
cdr3_aa: CASSSPTGAGANVLTF
cdr3_nt: TGTGCCAGCAGTTCACCAACAGGGGCTGGGGCCAACGTCCTGACTTTC

v_call: TRBV19
j_call: TRBJ2-3
d_call: .
clone_size: .
cdr3_aa: CASNILGTDTQYF
cdr3_nt: TGTGCCAGTAACATCCTCGGCACAGATACGCAGTATTTT

v_call: TRBV6-1
j_call: TRBJ1-5
d_call: .
clone_size: .
cdr3_aa: CASSVSGQNNQPQHF
cdr3_nt: TGTGCCAGCAGTGTATCAGGACAGAACAATCAGCCCCAGCATTTT

v_call: TRBV7-2
j_call: TRBJ2-2
d_call: TRBD2
clone_size: .
cdr3_aa: CASSDLPGLALTGELFF
cdr3_nt: TGTGCCAGCAGCGACTTACCGGGACTAGCGCTCACCGGGGAGCTGTTTTTT

v_call: TRBV5-1
j_call: TRBJ2-2
d_call: .
clone_size: many
cdr3_aa: CASSLREKNSGELFF
cdr3_nt: TGCGCCAGCAGCTTGCGGGAGAAGAATAGCGGGGAGCTGTTTTTT

v_call: TRBV12-3/TRBV12-4
j_call: TRBJ2-1
d_call: .
clone_size: many
cdr3_aa: CASSLQQHNEQFF
cdr3_nt: TGTGCCAGCAGTTTACAACAGCACAATGAGCAGTTCTTC

v_call: TRBV18
j_call: TRBJ2-5
d_call: .
clone_size: .
cdr3_aa: CASSPGAGETQYF
cdr3_nt: TGTGCCAGCTCACCGGGGGCCGGAGAGACCCAGTACTTC

v_call: TRBV5-1
j_call: TRBJ2-6
d_call: .
clone_size: many
cdr3_aa: CASSRRGSPSGANVLTF
cdr3_nt: TGCGCCAGCAGCCGCCGGGGGTCTCCCTCTGGGGCCAACGTCCTGACTTTC

v_call: TRBV3-1
j_call: TRBJ1-3
d_call: TRBD1
clone_size: .
cdr3_aa: CASSQAGGKNTIYF
cdr3_nt: TGTGCCAGCAGCCAAGCAGGGGGTAAAAACACCATATATTTT

v_call: TRBV5-1
j_call: TRBJ2-1
d_call: .
clone_size: many
cdr3_aa: CASRPGVSYNEQFF
cdr3_nt: TGCGCCAGCAGGCCAGGGGTGTCCTACAATGAGCAGTTCTTC

v_call: TRBV6-6
j_call: TRBJ1-4
d_call: .
clone_size: few
cdr3_aa: CASRETGFREKLFF
cdr3_nt: TGTGCCAGCAGGGAGACAGGCTTCCGTGAAAAACTGTTTTTT

v_call: TRBV7-2
j_call: TRBJ2-4
d_call: .
clone_size: few
cdr3_aa: CASSLGPGKNIQYF
cdr3_nt: TGTGCCAGCAGCTTAGGGCCGGGCAAAAACATTCAGTACTTC

v_call: TRBV7-2
j_call: TRBJ2-1
d_call: .
clone_size: many
cdr3_aa: CASSLWRNEQFF
cdr3_nt: TGTGCCAGCAGCTTATGGCGGAATGAGCAGTTCTTC

v_call: TRBV28
j_call: TRBJ1-3
d_call: TRBD1
clone_size: few
cdr3_aa: CASLARGSALSGNTIYF
cdr3_nt: TGTGCCAGTCTCGCCAGGGGGAGCGCTCTCTCTGGAAACACCATATATTTT

v_call: TRBV20-1
j_call: TRBJ1-5
d_call: TRBD1
clone_size: .
cdr3_aa: CSATRTGGSNQPQHF
cdr3_nt: TGCAGTGCTACCCGGACAGGTGGGTCAAATCAGCCCCAGCATTTT

v_call: TRBV6-5
j_call: TRBJ1-2
d_call: .
clone_size: many
cdr3_aa: CASRYGPPGSGYTF
cdr3_nt: TGTGCCAGCAGATATGGGCCCCCGGGGTCGGGCTACACCTTC

v_call: TRBV7-8
j_call: TRBJ1-4
d_call: .
clone_size: .
cdr3_aa: CASSPRTVRDEKLFF
cdr3_nt: TGTGCCAGCAGCCCCCGGACAGTTCGAGATGAAAAACTGTTTTTT

v_call: TRBV5-1
j_call: TRBJ1-1
d_call: .
clone_size: many
cdr3_aa: CASSTVSMNTEAFF
cdr3_nt: TGCGCCAGCAGTACAGTGAGCATGAACACTGAAGCTTTCTTT

v_call: TRBV18
j_call: TRBJ1-1
d_call: .
clone_size: .
cdr3_aa: CASSPRRDMNTEAFF
cdr3_nt: TGTGCCAGCTCACCAAGGCGAGATATGAACACTGAAGCTTTCTTT

v_call: TRBV10-2
j_call: TRBJ2-3
d_call: TRBD2
clone_size: few
cdr3_aa: CASSEDIRLAGVDTQYF
cdr3_nt: TGCGCCAGCAGTGAGGATATTCGACTAGCGGGAGTAGATACGCAGTATTTT

v_call: TRBV4-3
j_call: TRBJ1-6
d_call: .
clone_size: .
cdr3_aa: CASNQGQLGSYNSPLHF
cdr3_nt: TGCGCCAGCAACCAAGGCCAGCTAGGGTCCTATAATTCACCCCTCCACTTT

v_call: TRBV18
j_call: TRBJ1-1
d_call: .
clone_size: few
cdr3_aa: CASSPREGKNTEAFF
cdr3_nt: TGTGCCAGCTCACCACGGGAGGGGAAGAACACTGAAGCTTTCTTT

v_call: TRBV7-2
j_call: TRBJ2-3
d_call: .
clone_size: few
cdr3_aa: CASSSPLATDTQYF
cdr3_nt: TGTGCCAGCAGCTCACCCCTTGCCACAGATACGCAGTATTTT

v_call: TRBV29-1
j_call: TRBJ1-1
d_call: .
clone_size: .
cdr3_aa: CSAGTLGSTEAFF
cdr3_nt: TGCAGCGCTGGAACCTTGGGGAGCACTGAAGCTTTCTTT

v_call: TRBV20-1
j_call: TRBJ2-6
d_call: .
clone_size: .
cdr3_aa: CSAWPGYGANVLTF
cdr3_nt: TGCAGTGCTTGGCCGGGTTATGGGGCCAACGTCCTGACTTTC

v_call: TRBV24-1
j_call: TRBJ1-2
d_call: .
clone_size: .
cdr3_aa: CATSDDNYGYTF
cdr3_nt: TGTGCCACCAGTGATGACAACTATGGCTACACCTTC

v_call: TRBV29-1
j_call: TRBJ2-1
d_call: TRBD1
clone_size: many
cdr3_aa: CSVARTGAGNEQFF
cdr3_nt: TGCAGCGTTGCTCGGACAGGGGCAGGGAATGAGCAGTTCTTC

v_call: TRBV5-1
j_call: TRBJ2-5
d_call: TRBD2
clone_size: many
cdr3_aa: CASSLGGSQETQYF
cdr3_nt: TGCGCCAGCAGCCTGGGAGGGTCCCAAGAGACCCAGTACTTC

v_call: TRBV6-2/TRBV6-3
j_call: TRBJ2-7
d_call: .
clone_size: many
cdr3_aa: CASSYGPAYEQYF
cdr3_nt: TGTGCCAGCAGTTACGGGCCAGCTTACGAGCAGTACTTC

v_call: TRBV18
j_call: TRBJ2-6
d_call: .
clone_size: .
cdr3_aa: CASSPPQGSAFSGANVLTF
cdr3_nt: TGTGCCAGCTCACCACCGCAGGGCAGCGCCTTCTCTGGGGCCAACGTCCTGACTTTC

v_call: TRBV11-2
j_call: TRBJ1-2
d_call: .
clone_size: .
cdr3_aa: CASSLDRERYGYTF
cdr3_nt: TGTGCCAGCAGCTTAGATCGGGAGCGGTACGGCTACACCTTC

v_call: TRBV10-3
j_call: TRBJ2-1
d_call: TRBD1
clone_size: few
cdr3_aa: CATHGWSDRAVEQFF
cdr3_nt: TGTGCCACCCATGGTTGGTCCGACAGGGCGGTTGAGCAGTTCTTC

v_call: TRBV7-8
j_call: TRBJ1-2
d_call: TRBD1
clone_size: few
cdr3_aa: CASSLAWTGGDGYTF
cdr3_nt: TGTGCCAGCAGCTTAGCCTGGACAGGGGGCGACGGCTACACCTTC

v_call: TRBV4-2
j_call: TRBJ2-6
d_call: TRBD2
clone_size: few
cdr3_aa: CASSQDRGAGANVLTF
cdr3_nt: TGTGCCAGCAGCCAAGATCGGGGGGCTGGGGCCAACGTCCTGACTTTC

v_call: TRBV2
j_call: TRBJ1-4
d_call: .
clone_size: few
cdr3_aa: CASSVAAGINEKLFF
cdr3_nt: TGTGCCAGCAGTGTAGCCGCAGGGATCAATGAAAAACTGTTTTTT

v_call: TRBV6-6
j_call: TRBJ2-3
d_call: .
clone_size: .
cdr3_aa: CASTRASPDTQYF
cdr3_nt: TGTGCCAGCACCCGAGCCAGCCCAGATACGCAGTATTTT